This T cell receptor (beta chain) comes out of a study of beta chain features in type 1 diabetes. Study outcomes and limitations: At VDJ recombination sites, type 1 diabetes patients had fewer insertions and more deleted nucleotides. Significant though moderate, a shortening of TCRB CDR3s appeared in all four CD4+ subsets of Type 1 diabetes patients.

The purity of all sorted populations exceeded 98%. This clone was counted between two and nine times. Its antigen is undetermined. Every bit of the isolated RNA underwent reverse transcription, so sequencing read expressed TCRB transcripts. Naive, central memory and regulatory T cell samples averaged about 3.57 million immunoSEQ reads each. Repertoires were generated with immunoSEQ multiplex PCR, while TCRdb's copy carries only in-frame clones and drops some. The table includes 550,000 to 850,000 clones, over 10% detected once. The CDR3 contains 11 residues. The ends were cut back, 4 bases at V and 4 bases at J, with 5 bases in the middle. CDR1 SNHLY and CDR2 FYNNEI come from the germline V gene.

The V call is TRBV2, the J call TRBJ2-7; no clear D gene. The sequenced sample was naive CD4+ T cells from blood. This TCR was sampled from a man younger than 30 with type 1 diabetes. The CDR3 nucleotides are TGTGCCAGCAGTGGGGTTTACGAGCAGTACTTC. This sequence encodes CASSGVYEQYF.